The T cell receptor (beta chain) under discussion was sequenced for a study of blood T cell repertoires in COVID-19. Across the study: Nucleic acid was either cDNA or gDNA, and it came from T cells, B-cell-depleted T cells, or PBMCs.

CDR3 length equals 14 residues. V lost 2 bases to trimming and J lost 5 bases; unmatched junction nucleotides: 5. CDR1 and CDR2 (germline): GTSNPN, SVGIG (reference sequence). Assay used: immunoSEQ multiplex PCR; TCRdb lists only in-frame clones, some missing. This table has approximately 350,000 clones, about nine tenths appearing once. V usage is TRBV30 and J usage is TRBJ2-5; TRBD2 matches at 10 bases. This clonotype was obtained from a woman in her seventies with COVID-19, enrolled during active disease. The specimen was peripheral blood. The CDR3 DNA is TGTGCCTGGAGTCTACTAGCGGGGAGGGAGACCCAGTACTTC. Translating it yields CAWSLLAGRETQYF.